Listed here is a single TCR beta chain. The data stem from a study of blood T cell repertoires in COVID-19. The wider study: Acute and convalescent COVID-19 specimens originated in the United States, Italy and Spain. PBMCs, B-cell-depleted T cells, or T cells were the source of the cDNA or gDNA that made up the material.

The CDR3 covers 14 residues. CDR1 is SGHNT and CDR2 is YENEEA in the germline V gene. V was cut by 3 bases and J by 4 bases, with 10 bases left in between. Produced via immunoSEQ multiplex PCR; TCRdb's table is partial and in-frame only. The table includes 200,000 to 250,000 clones, approximately 83% detected once. This receptor was identified in a woman aged 60-75 years with acute or convalescent COVID-19. The sample taken for sequencing was peripheral blood. The rearrangement links TRBV11-3 to TRBJ2-1; a weak D match, TRBD2 (6 bases). The CDR3 is CASSLGDSYNEQFF. The DNA of the CDR3 is TGTGCCAGCAGCTTGGGGGACTCTTACAATGAGCAGTTCTTC.